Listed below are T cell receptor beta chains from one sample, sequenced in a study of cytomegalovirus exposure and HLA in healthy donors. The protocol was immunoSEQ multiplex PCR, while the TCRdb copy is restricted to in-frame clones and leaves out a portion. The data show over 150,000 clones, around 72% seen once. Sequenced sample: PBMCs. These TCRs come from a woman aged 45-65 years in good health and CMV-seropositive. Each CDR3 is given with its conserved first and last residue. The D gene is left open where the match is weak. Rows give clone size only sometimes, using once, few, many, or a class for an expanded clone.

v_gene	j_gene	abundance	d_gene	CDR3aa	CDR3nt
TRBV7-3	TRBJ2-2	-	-	CASSLTGSMATGELFF	TGTGCCAGCAGCTTAACCGGGAGCATGGCCACCGGGGAGCTGTTTTTT
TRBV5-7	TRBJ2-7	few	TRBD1	CASSLREDRAYEQYF	TGTGCCAGCAGCTTGCGCGAGGACAGGGCCTACGAGCAGTACTTC
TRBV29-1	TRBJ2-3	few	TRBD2	CSVGAGSGTSTDTQYF	TGCAGCGTTGGAGCGGGGAGCGGGACTAGCACAGATACGCAGTATTTT
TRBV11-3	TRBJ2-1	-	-	CASSLLTGKQFF	TGTGCCAGCAGCTTATTAACAGGGAAGCAGTTCTTC
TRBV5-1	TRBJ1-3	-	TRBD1	CASSLQGAGNTIYF	TGCGCCAGCAGCTTGCAGGGGGCTGGAAACACCATATATTTT
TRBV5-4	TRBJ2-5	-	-	CASSSKDWYQETQYF	TGTGCTAGCAGCTCTAAGGACTGGTACCAAGAGACCCAGTACTTC
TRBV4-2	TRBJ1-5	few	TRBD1	CASSQTTGSLNQPQHF	TGTGCCAGCAGCCAAACGACAGGGTCCCTCAATCAGCCCCAGCATTTT
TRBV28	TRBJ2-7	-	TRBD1	CASSSRTGAYEQYF	TGTGCCAGCAGTTCACGGACAGGGGCCTACGAGCAGTACTTC
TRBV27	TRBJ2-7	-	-	CASSFRRGYYEQYF	TGTGCCAGCAGTTTCAGGCGGGGCTATTACGAGCAGTACTTC
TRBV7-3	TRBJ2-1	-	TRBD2	CASSSGLAGRSYNEQFF	TGTGCCAGCAGCTCAGGACTAGCGGGGCGCTCCTACAATGAGCAGTTCTTC
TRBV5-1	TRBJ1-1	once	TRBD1	CASSLDRGSGTEAFF	TGCGCCAGCAGCTTGGACAGGGGGTCGGGCACTGAAGCTTTCTTT
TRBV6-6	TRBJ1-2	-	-	CASKPGADYGYTF	TGTGCCAGCAAGCCAGGGGCAGACTATGGCTACACCTTC
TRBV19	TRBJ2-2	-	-	CASLDWTNTGELFF	TGTGCCAGCTTGGACTGGACCAACACCGGGGAGCTGTTTTTT
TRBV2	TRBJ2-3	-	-	CASSEGRSTDTQYF	TGTGCCAGCAGTGAAGGCAGGAGCACAGATACGCAGTATTTT
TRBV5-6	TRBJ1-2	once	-	CASSLGALANYGYTF	TGTGCCAGCAGCTTGGGTGCACTAGCTAACTATGGCTACACCTTC
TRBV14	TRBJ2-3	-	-	CASSPRLGTRQDTQYF	TGTGCCAGCAGCCCAAGATTGGGTACTAGGCAGGATACGCAGTATTTT
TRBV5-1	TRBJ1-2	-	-	CASSLEQGTGYTF	TGCGCCAGCAGCTTGGAACAGGGTACTGGCTACACCTTC
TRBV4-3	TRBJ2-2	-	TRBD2	CASSQTSGSTGELFF	TGCGCCAGCAGCCAAACTAGCGGGAGCACCGGGGAGCTGTTTTTT
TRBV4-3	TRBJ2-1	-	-	CASSQALPQAYNEQFF	TGCGCCAGCAGCCAAGCTCTCCCCCAGGCCTACAATGAGCAGTTCTTC
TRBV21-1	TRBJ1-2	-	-	CASSKTGEDYGYTF	TGTGCCAGCAGCAAAACGGGGGAGGACTATGGCTACACCTTC
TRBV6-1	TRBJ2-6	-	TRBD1	CASSGQQGAVSGANVLTF	TGTGCCAGCAGTGGCCAACAGGGGGCAGTCTCAGGGGCCAACGTCCTGACTTTC
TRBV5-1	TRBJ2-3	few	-	CASSLGQDTQYF	TGCGCCAGCAGCTTGGGACAAGATACGCAGTATTTT
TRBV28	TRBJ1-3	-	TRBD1	CAINRQGSGNTIYF	TGTGCCATCAATCGACAGGGAAGTGGAAACACCATATATTTT
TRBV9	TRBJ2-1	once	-	CASSATSSSYNEQFF	TGTGCCAGCAGCGCCACTAGCAGCTCCTACAATGAGCAGTTCTTC
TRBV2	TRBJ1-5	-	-	CASGYSRGIYNQPQHF	TGTGCCAGCGGGTATTCTAGGGGGATTTACAATCAGCCCCAGCATTTT
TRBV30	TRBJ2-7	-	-	CAWSKRLGRREEEQYF	TGTGCCTGGAGTAAGAGGTTGGGTCGCAGGGAAGAAGAGCAGTACTTC
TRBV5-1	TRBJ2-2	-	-	CASSAQPRSNTGELFF	TGCGCCAGCAGCGCACAGCCCCGATCAAACACCGGGGAGCTGTTTTTT
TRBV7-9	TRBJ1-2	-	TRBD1	CASSSQGALGYTF	TGTGCCAGCAGCTCCCAGGGGGCCTTGGGCTACACCTTC